The entry that follows covers one T cell receptor (beta chain) sequence. This clone was observed a few times. Its antigen remains undetermined. Per-base qualities were not stored, and no clone one base away is much larger. Libraries were constructed by the immunoSEQ multiplex PCR assay. Concerning the study's data processing: Preprocessing removed nonproductive sequences and CDR3s not starting with C, not ending with F or W, or shorter than 7 amino acids. Antigen-specific clonotypes were called with the MANAFEST web app, based on expansion relative to reference and other culture wells. A clone was considered positive if significant expansion relative to the reference culture was observed in 2 of 3 replicate wells at an FDR below 0.05. To be called positive, a clone also had to show significant expansion compared with every other tandem well and an odds ratio greater than 5. Pairwise Levenshtein distance, computed with the stringdist R package after three terminal residues were trimmed from each end, was used as the measure of CDR3 homology. In TCRdb, the immuneACCESS table is reduced to in-frame sequences with V and J assigned. These tables do not hold every clone; where another copy was compared, an unresolved V gene accounts for under half, and the others remain unexplained. That table gives V, J and clone size, and the DNA gave D and trimming. The sample records 25,000 to 30,000 clones, around 67% of which are singletons. Of the sample, 20% to 25% is held by the ten largest clones.

The sample belongs to a study of CD4 T cells in relation to SARS-CoV-2 and coronaviruses (dated by TCRdb to the early 2020s). With regard to the full study: The ViraFEST assay cultured PBMCs with antigen for 10 days, then sequenced TCR beta CDR3s to find antigen-specific clonal expansions. At the level of individual TCR clonotypes, the study measured memory CD4+ T cell crossreactivity between SARS-CoV-2 spike protein and common cold coronavirus spike proteins. The Adaptive Biotechnologies TCR-sequencing kit was used to sequence samples from three pre-COVID donors and the naive versus memory experiments, while other data came from Illumina-based sequencing. An HIV-1 Nef peptide pool or a no-peptide culture served as the negative reference condition. HLA restriction was mapped for shared crossreactive spike epitopes using patient-derived lymphoblastoid cell lines. A different TCR-beta assay, based on Illumina, was used to sequence expansion assays from other donors in the study. The paper as a whole reports these results and caveats: Since the crossreactivity analysis centred on spike protein, crossreactivity against other viral proteins was not assessed. About 65% of donors had memory CD4+ clonotypes that crossrecognized SARS-CoV-2 and at least one common cold coronavirus spike. Compared with monoreactive clones, crossreactive clones had significantly weaker SARS-CoV-2-driven expansion, a result consistent with antigenic imprinting. Pre-pandemic and post-infection samples were not both contributed by any donor, so tracing of the source of pre-existing responses was limited. Small numbers of patients and of tested TCRs limited the study.

CD4+ T cells from unexposed donors were collected before the COVID-19 pandemic (2011-2018). After around eleven days of culture, CD4+ T cells were isolated with the EasySep CD4+ T cell isolation kit. As far as cell numbers permitted, CD4+ T cells from unexposed donors were tested for reactivity against SARS-CoV-2 S and N as well as four spike pools from common cold coronaviruses. PBMCs were cultured at under 2.5 million per well in IMDM supplemented with around 5% human AB serum and approximately 9.8 IU/ml IL-2. Half of the culture medium was replaced with fresh IL-2-containing medium on days 3 and 7. Triplicate replicate wells were generally used for each peptide culture condition. The leukapheresis product used for the unexposed donors was purchased from a commercial source. Ficoll-Paque PLUS gradient centrifugation was used to isolate PBMCs from leukapheresis product or whole blood. PBMCs were either cryopreserved at -140°C or used fresh in the expansion assay. The QIAamp Micro DNA Kit was used to extract genomic DNA from the CD4+ T cells.

Via the germline V gene (reference sequence), CDR1 is SEHNR and CDR2 FQNEAQ. V sheds 3 bases and J sheds 1 base, leaving 4 bases between their ends. Measured from the cysteine to the phenylalanine, the CDR3 is 14 residues long. Only CDR3 DNA is held: 42 bases, read in frame from base 1. Recombination joined TRBV7-9 with TRBJ2-6, with the D segment identity uncertain. Sample: CD4+ T cells from PBMCs, cultured in vitro. The sequence was collected from a human donor in good health. The DNA sequence follows: TGTGCCAGCAGCTTCGGGTCTGGGGCCAACGTCCTGACTTTC. Translated, it gives CASSFGSGANVLTF.